A selection of T cell receptor beta chains follows, all from one sample in a study of cytomegalovirus exposure and HLA in healthy donors. Sequencing was performed with immunoSEQ multiplex PCR; in TCRdb, only in-frame clones are kept and a portion is missing. The sample contains around 130,000 clones, roughly 84% of which appear only once. The source material was PBMCs. These TCRs come from a woman aged 18-30 years in good health and CMV-seropositive. The CDR3 runs from the conserved cysteine through the conserved F or W. D genes are given only for firm matches. Only part of the rows carry a size: once, few, many, or a class if the clone is expanded.

size,D,V,J,CDR3,DNA
few,-,TRBV5-4,TRBJ1-1,CASSNDGRSTEAFF,TGTGCCAGCAGCAATGATGGCAGATCCACTGAAGCTTTCTTT
-,-,TRBV10-3,TRBJ2-6,CATGVDGGANVLTF,TGTGCCACAGGGGTGGATGGGGGGGCCAACGTCCTGACTTTC
-,TRBD1,TRBV18,TRBJ1-4,CASSPWTGNGNEKLFF,TGTGCCAGCTCACCTTGGACAGGGAACGGGAATGAAAAACTGTTTTTT
-,-,TRBV30,TRBJ1-6,CAWTEDQSSPLHF,TGTGCCTGGACTGAGGATCAGAGTTCACCCCTCCACTTT
-,TRBD2,TRBV7-3,TRBJ2-3,CASSSSGGATDTQYF,TGTGCCAGCAGCTCTAGCGGGGGGGCGACAGATACGCAGTATTTT
-,TRBD1,TRBV10-3,TRBJ1-2,CAISVGQGYDYTF,TGTGCCATCAGTGTCGGACAGGGTTATGACTACACCTTC
-,TRBD1,TRBV6-5,TRBJ1-1,CASSNRGLNTEAFF,TGTGCCAGCAGTAACAGGGGTCTGAACACTGAAGCTTTCTTT
-,TRBD2,TRBV9,TRBJ2-3,CASSATSGGATDTQYF,TGTGCCAGCAGCGCCACTAGCGGGGGGGCAACAGATACGCAGTATTTT
-,-,TRBV6-5,TRBJ2-7,CASTFREGTYEQYF,TGTGCCAGCACCTTCAGAGAGGGAACTTACGAGCAGTACTTC
-,-,TRBV5-1,TRBJ2-3,CASSPARGAVDTQYF,TGCGCCAGCAGCCCGGCCCGGGGGGCCGTAGATACGCAGTATTTT
once,-,TRBV28,TRBJ2-2,CASSPRIGANTGELFF,TGTGCCAGCAGTCCACGTATAGGAGCGAACACCGGGGAGCTGTTTTTT
-,TRBD1,TRBV2,TRBJ1-5,CASSWGGTGNQPQHF,TGTGCCAGCAGCTGGGGGGGGACAGGTAATCAGCCCCAGCATTTT
-,-,TRBV6-5,TRBJ1-5,CASSSGVIGNQPQHF,TGTGCCAGCAGTTCAGGGGTAATTGGCAATCAGCCCCAGCATTTT
once,TRBD1,TRBV23-1,TRBJ2-7,CASSQSRDRGSHEQYF,TGCGCCAGCAGTCAATCGAGGGACAGGGGATCCCACGAGCAGTACTTC
-,-,TRBV7-9,TRBJ1-3,CASASRGSGNTIYF,TGTGCCAGCGCGAGTAGGGGGTCTGGAAACACCATATATTTT
-,-,TRBV5-1,TRBJ1-2,CANGSGYTF,TGCGCCAATGGGAGTGGCTACACCTTC
once,-,TRBV2,TRBJ1-1,CASSEVANTEAFF,TGTGCCAGCAGTGAAGTGGCTAACACTGAAGCTTTCTTT
-,TRBD1,TRBV5-1,TRBJ2-7,CASSLSFGTGGNEQYF,TGCGCCAGCAGCTTAAGTTTTGGGACAGGGGGCAACGAGCAGTACTTC
-,TRBD1,TRBV7-7,TRBJ2-7,CASSPRQGSYEQYF,TGTGCCAGCAGCCCCCGACAGGGGAGCTACGAGCAGTACTTC
-,-,TRBV7-9,TRBJ2-5,CASSYLGETQYF,TGTGCCAGCAGCTATCTCGGGGAGACCCAGTACTTC
medium-sized,-,TRBV5-4,TRBJ1-1,CASSLARDEAFF,TGTGCCAGCAGCTTGGCCAGGGATGAAGCTTTCTTT
-,TRBD1,TRBV6-5,TRBJ1-5,CASNQRQGAQPQHF,TGTGCCAGCAACCAGAGACAGGGGGCACAGCCCCAGCATTTT
once,TRBD1,TRBV9,TRBJ2-3,CASSVDFGTGSDTQYF,TGTGCCAGCAGCGTAGATTTTGGGACAGGGTCGGATACGCAGTATTTT
-,-,TRBV13,TRBJ2-3,CASSLLNARITGMKDTQYF,TGTGCCAGCAGCTTACTTAACGCCAGAATTACAGGGATGAAGGATACGCAGTATTTT
-,-,TRBV7-9,TRBJ2-1,CASAAPLRGTNNEQFF,TGTGCCAGCGCAGCCCCGCTGCGGGGTACTAACAATGAGCAGTTCTTC
-,TRBD1,TRBV30,TRBJ1-5,CAWSSGGNQPQHF,TGTGCCTGGAGTTCAGGGGGAAATCAGCCCCAGCATTTT
-,-,TRBV27,TRBJ1-2,CASGWDTHYGYTF,TGTGCCAGCGGGTGGGACACGCACTATGGCTACACCTTC
-,-,TRBV7-9,TRBJ2-3,CASKSVASTDTQYF,TGTGCCAGCAAATCGGTCGCTAGCACAGATACGCAGTATTTT
few,TRBD1,TRBV6-1,TRBJ1-1,CATGQGENTEAFF,TGTGCCACCGGGCAGGGGGAGAACACTGAAGCTTTCTTT
-,-,TRBV14,TRBJ2-2,CASSQASAGTGELFF,TGTGCCAGCAGCCAAGCGTCCGCGGGAACCGGGGAGCTGTTTTTT
-,-,TRBV23-1,TRBJ2-3,CASSQEVRGTDTQYF,TGCGCCAGCAGTCAAGAGGTAAGGGGAACAGATACGCAGTATTTT
-,-,TRBV7-6,TRBJ1-6,CASSPFQDNSPLHF,TGTGCCAGCAGCCCCTTTCAGGATAATTCACCCCTCCACTTT
-,TRBD2,TRBV4-2,TRBJ2-1,CASSQELAGASEQFF,TGTGCCAGCAGCCAAGAGTTAGCGGGGGCTAGTGAGCAGTTCTTC
-,-,TRBV28,TRBJ1-2,CASSVHRHQYGYTF,TGTGCCAGCAGTGTCCACAGGCACCAGTATGGCTACACCTTC
few,-,TRBV6-5,TRBJ2-3,CASSAGLPDTQYF,TGTGCCAGCAGTGCTGGGCTTCCAGATACGCAGTATTTT
few,TRBD2,TRBV2,TRBJ2-1,CASSRVPGLAGAYNEQFF,TGTGCCAGCAGTAGGGTCCCGGGACTAGCGGGGGCATACAATGAGCAGTTCTTC
-,-,TRBV18,TRBJ1-1,CASSNNRDTEAFF,TGTGCCAGCTCTAATAACAGGGACACTGAAGCTTTCTTT
-,TRBD1,TRBV7-9,TRBJ2-1,CASILRGGTGGLNEQFF,TGTGCCAGCATCCTTAGAGGGGGGACAGGGGGACTCAATGAGCAGTTCTTC
few,-,TRBV6-6,TRBJ1-4,CASSWGHTLRMEKLFF,TGTGCCAGCAGTTGGGGACATACCTTGCGCATGGAAAAACTGTTTTTT
-,TRBD1,TRBV4-1,TRBJ2-7,CASSQDLETGIFPYEQYF,TGCGCCAGCAGCCAAGATCTGGAGACAGGGATCTTTCCCTACGAGCAGTACTTC
-,-,TRBV19,TRBJ2-5,CASSLYYSYQETQYF,TGTGCCAGTAGTCTATACTATTCGTACCAAGAGACCCAGTACTTC
-,TRBD1,TRBV6-5,TRBJ1-4,CASSPLTGGNEKLFF,TGTGCCAGCAGTCCTTTGACAGGGGGGAATGAAAAACTGTTTTTT
-,-,TRBV28,TRBJ1-2,CASSSSRDYYGYTF,TGTGCCAGCAGTTCGAGCAGGGACTACTATGGCTACACCTTC
-,TRBD1,TRBV5-1,TRBJ1-2,CASSGTGSNYGYTF,TGCGCCAGCAGCGGGACAGGGTCCAACTATGGCTACACCTTC